This entry lists 10 T cell receptor beta chains sequenced from one sample in a study of resident and recirculating memory T cells in vitiligo. Assay used: immunoSEQ multiplex PCR; TCRdb lists only in-frame clones, some missing. This table has tens of thousands of clones, about 90% appearing once. The specimen was blood. The receptors were gathered from a male donor with vitiligo.

The chain joins TRBV4-1 to TRBJ1-2; 7 bases agree with TRBD1. The CDR3 is 17 residues long. CDR1 and CDR2 (germline): MGHRA, YSYEKL. V lost 1 base to trimming and J lost 4 bases; unmatched junction nucleotides: 12. CDR3 loop: CASSQVRDRTNFYGYTF. Here the CDR3 DNA reads TGCGCCAGCAGCCAAGTCCGGGACAGAACAAACTTCTATGGCTACACCTTC.

The V and J genes are TRBV10-3 and TRBJ2-1; TRBD2 matches 12 bases. Unmatched junction bases numbered 0, after V lost 6 bases and J lost 6 bases. This CDR3 is built from 13 residues. CDR1 ENHRY and CDR2 SYGVKD come from the germline V gene. For the CDR3, the DNA is TGTGCCATCAGGGGACTAGCGGGCAATGAGCAGTTCTTC. Translation: CAIRGLAGNEQFF.

J is TRBJ2-7 and V is TRBV7-3; tentative D call: TRBD1 (5 bases). Trimming took 1 base from V and 6 from J, leaving 19 bases between them. The length of the CDR3 is 16 residues. Per germline, CDR1 SGHTA and CDR2 FQGTGA. The CDR3 nucleotides read TGTGCCAGCAGCTTAAAAGGTGCAGGGTCCGCCGGCGAGCAGTACTTC. Translated, it gives CASSLKGAGSAGEQYF.

This chain uses TRBV6-6 with TRBJ1-4; 7 nucleotides match TRBD1. The CDR3 covers 15 residues. In germline, CDR1 is MNHNY, CDR2 SVGAGI (reference sequence). The trim removed 8 bases at V and 2 bases at J, leaving 8 bases unmatched. This CDR3 is CASEKGARTNEKLFF. DNA for the CDR3: TGTGCCAGCGAGAAGGGGGCTCGCACTAATGAAAAACTGTTTTTT.

V gene TRBV18 combines with J gene TRBJ1-2, with TRBD1 matching 7 bases. This CDR3 is built from 19 residues. V was clipped by 3 bases and J by 1 base; unmatched bases: 17. Germline V gives CDR1 KGHSH, CDR2 LQKENI. The CDR3 sequence: CASSPDDRALTQFNYGYTF. The CDR3 DNA follows: TGTGCCAGCTCACCCGACGACAGGGCCCTAACCCAGTTTAACTATGGCTACACCTTC. Filled out from reference TRBV18 and TRBJ1-2, the complete variable domain reads NAGVMQNPRHLVRRRGQEARLRCSPMKGHSHVYWYRQLPEEGLKFMVYLQKENIIDESGMPKERFSAEFPKEGPSILRIQQVVRGDSAAYFCASSPDDRALTQFNYGYTFGSGTRLTVV.

The J gene is TRBJ2-7, the V gene TRBV28; 14 nucleotides agree with TRBD2. J gave up 5 bases and V 6 bases, and 12 bases lay outside the gene matches. The CDR3 length is 17 residues. Germline V gene sequence: CDR1 MDHEN, CDR2 SYDVKM. CDR3 loop: CASSPGLAGGPHHEQYF. CDR3 DNA: TGTGCCAGCAGCCCTGGACTAGCGGGAGGCCCCCACCACGAGCAGTACTTC.

The chain links TRBV5-8 to TRBJ2-7; the D gene is possibly TRBD2 (6 bases). Germline values: CDR1 SGHTS, CDR2 YDEGEE. The CDR3 loop spans 10 amino acids. The ends were cut back, 5 bases at V and 11 bases at J, with 11 bases in the middle. In nucleotides, the CDR3 is TGTGCCAGCAGATCCGGCGGGGAGTACTTC. Its translation is CASRSGGEYF. Looking up the rest from reference TRBV5-8 and TRBJ2-7 gives the full variable domain: EAGVTQSPTHLIKTRGQQATLRCSPISGHTSVYWYQQALGLGLQFLLWYDEGEERNRGNFPPRFSGRQFPNYSSELNVNALELEDSALYLCASRSGGEYFGPGTRLTVT.

The V call is TRBV7-8, the J call TRBJ2-7; perhaps TRBD2 as D (6 bases). With 6 bases removed from V and 1 base from J, the gap between germline ends came to 16 bases. This CDR3 comprises 15 residues. CDR1 is SGHVS and CDR2 is FQNEAQ in the germline V gene. CDR3 DNA: TGTGCCAGCAGTAAGATGGGGGGACTTTCCTACGAGCAGTACTTC. It specifies CASSKMGGLSYEQYF.

The chain carries TRBV9 and TRBJ1-2; D ambiguous. CDR1 and CDR2 (germline): SGDLS, YYNGEE. This CDR3 contains 13 residues. Trimming shortened V by 6 bases and J by 8 bases, and 17 bases separated the two germline ends. CDR3 sequence reads: CASTLSWGGGYTF. CDR3 in DNA: TGTGCCAGCACCCTAAGTTGGGGAGGCGGCTACACCTTC.

The J gene is TRBJ1-2, the V gene TRBV7-9, with D unresolved. Between the trimmed V and J ends, which lost 1 base and 4 bases, there was a span of 13 bases. The germline V gene has CDR1 SEHNR and CDR2 FQNEAQ (reference sequence). This CDR3 contains 15 residues. The CDR3 spells CASSLGAGGGYGYTF. The CDR3 nucleotides read TGTGCCAGCAGCTTAGGAGCGGGAGGCGGCTATGGCTACACCTTC.